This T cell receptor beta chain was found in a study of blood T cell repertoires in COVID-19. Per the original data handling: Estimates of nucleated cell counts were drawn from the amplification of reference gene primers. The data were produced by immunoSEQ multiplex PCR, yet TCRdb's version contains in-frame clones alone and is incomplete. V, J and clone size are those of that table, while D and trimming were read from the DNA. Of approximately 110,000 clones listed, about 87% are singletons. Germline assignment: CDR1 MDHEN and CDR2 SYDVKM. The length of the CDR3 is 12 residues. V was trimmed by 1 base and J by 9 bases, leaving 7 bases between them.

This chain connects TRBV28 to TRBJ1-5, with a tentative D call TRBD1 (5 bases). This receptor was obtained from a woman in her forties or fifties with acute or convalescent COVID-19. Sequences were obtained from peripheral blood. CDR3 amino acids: CASSLSQGPQHF. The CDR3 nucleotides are TGTGCCAGCAGTTTATCCCAGGGGCCCCAGCATTTT.